The rows below give T cell receptor beta chains drawn from one sample of a study of cytomegalovirus exposure and HLA in healthy donors. Only in-frame clones appear in the TCRdb table, and some are missing; sequencing was by immunoSEQ multiplex PCR. The sample has 150,000 to 200,000 clones, around 78% seen once. Material for sequencing was PBMCs. These receptors were obtained from a man aged 18 to 29 in good health and CMV-seronegative. CDR3s include the opening cysteine and the closing phenylalanine or tryptophan. Each record gives: clone size, D gene, J gene, V gene, CDR3 DNA, CDR3 protein. D genes are given only for firm matches. Not every row has a clone size; where given, it reads once, few, many or a size class.

clone size: NA; D gene: NA; J gene: TRBJ2-2; V gene: TRBV5-1; CDR3 DNA: TGCGCCAGCAGCTCAAAAAACACCGGGGAGCTGTTTTTT; CDR3 protein: CASSSKNTGELFF
clone size: NA; D gene: TRBD2; J gene: TRBJ2-2; V gene: TRBV14; CDR3 DNA: TGTGCCAGCAGCCAAGAGGGACTAGCGGGAGGCGGGGAGCTGTTTTTT; CDR3 protein: CASSQEGLAGGGELFF
clone size: medium-sized; D gene: TRBD1; J gene: TRBJ2-2; V gene: TRBV14; CDR3 DNA: TGTGCCAGCAGCCACTTAGGACAGGGGAACGGGGAGCTGTTTTTT; CDR3 protein: CASSHLGQGNGELFF
clone size: once; D gene: TRBD1; J gene: TRBJ2-7; V gene: TRBV5-4; CDR3 DNA: TGTGCCAGCATGGGGACAGGGTCCTACGAGCAGTACTTC; CDR3 protein: CASMGTGSYEQYF
clone size: NA; D gene: TRBD1; J gene: TRBJ1-1; V gene: TRBV6-5; CDR3 DNA: TGTGCCAGCAACCTACAGGGGGCGTCGACTGAAGCTTTCTTT; CDR3 protein: CASNLQGASTEAFF
clone size: NA; D gene: TRBD1; J gene: TRBJ1-6; V gene: TRBV7-8; CDR3 DNA: TGTGCCAGCAGCTCGGGACAGTCTAATTCACCCCTCCACTTT; CDR3 protein: CASSSGQSNSPLHF
clone size: NA; D gene: NA; J gene: TRBJ1-3; V gene: TRBV7-2; CDR3 DNA: TGTGCCAGCAGCTCCCTCGGAGTCCCTGGAAACACCATATATTTT; CDR3 protein: CASSSLGVPGNTIYF
clone size: NA; D gene: NA; J gene: TRBJ2-7; V gene: TRBV28; CDR3 DNA: TGTGCCAGCAGTTTAGGAGGGGACGAGCAGTACTTC; CDR3 protein: CASSLGGDEQYF
clone size: few; D gene: TRBD2; J gene: TRBJ2-5; V gene: TRBV7-8; CDR3 DNA: TGTGCCAGCAGCGAAAAGCCTAGCGGGAGTTGGGAGACCCAGTACTTC; CDR3 protein: CASSEKPSGSWETQYF
clone size: NA; D gene: NA; J gene: TRBJ1-6; V gene: TRBV6-5; CDR3 DNA: TGTGCCAGCAGGCGGGACGCCGGGCCTTCACCCCTCCACTTT; CDR3 protein: CASRRDAGPSPLHF
clone size: NA; D gene: NA; J gene: TRBJ2-7; V gene: TRBV27; CDR3 DNA: TGTGCCAGCAGTTTAAACGGTGAGCAGTACTTC; CDR3 protein: CASSLNGEQYF
clone size: NA; D gene: TRBD2; J gene: TRBJ2-3; V gene: TRBV9; CDR3 DNA: TGTGCCAGCAGCACGCGAACCAGCGGGGGGGCCCCACGAGGCACAGATACGCAGTATTTT; CDR3 protein: CASSTRTSGGAPRGTDTQYF
clone size: NA; D gene: NA; J gene: TRBJ2-7; V gene: TRBV5-1; CDR3 DNA: TGCGCCAGCAGCTTGGCTTTGGGGGCTCGGGAGCAGTACTTC; CDR3 protein: CASSLALGAREQYF
clone size: NA; D gene: NA; J gene: TRBJ2-7; V gene: TRBV5-1; CDR3 DNA: TGCGCCAGCAGCTTGGAGGGGCGGAACCACATAGAGCAGTACTTC; CDR3 protein: CASSLEGRNHIEQYF
clone size: NA; D gene: TRBD1; J gene: TRBJ2-1; V gene: TRBV9; CDR3 DNA: TGTGCCAGCAGCGTACAGGGGGCCTTTACCTACAATGAGCAGTTCTTC; CDR3 protein: CASSVQGAFTYNEQFF
clone size: NA; D gene: NA; J gene: TRBJ1-2; V gene: TRBV4-1; CDR3 DNA: TGCGCCAGCAGCCAAGAGGGGGCGGAAGATGGCTACACCTTC; CDR3 protein: CASSQEGAEDGYTF
clone size: NA; D gene: TRBD2; J gene: TRBJ2-5; V gene: TRBV6-6; CDR3 DNA: TGTGCCAGCAGTCACAATAGCGGGAGGCGTGTAAAGACCCAGTACTTC; CDR3 protein: CASSHNSGRRVKTQYF
clone size: NA; D gene: TRBD2; J gene: TRBJ2-1; V gene: TRBV27; CDR3 DNA: TGTGCCAGCAGTTTCTTACTAGCGGGAGTTGTTAATGAGCAGTTCTTC; CDR3 protein: CASSFLLAGVVNEQFF
clone size: NA; D gene: NA; J gene: TRBJ2-2; V gene: TRBV6-6; CDR3 DNA: TGTGCCAGCAGTAGGACAGAGACCGGGGAGCTGTTTTTT; CDR3 protein: CASSRTETGELFF
clone size: NA; D gene: TRBD2; J gene: TRBJ2-3; V gene: TRBV28; CDR3 DNA: TGTGCCAGCAGCCTGACTAGCGGGTCCCTGGATACGCAGTATTTT; CDR3 protein: CASSLTSGSLDTQYF
clone size: few; D gene: NA; J gene: TRBJ2-3; V gene: TRBV29-1; CDR3 DNA: TGCAGCGTTATCAGGGACTCAAGCACAGATACGCAGTATTTT; CDR3 protein: CSVIRDSSTDTQYF
clone size: few; D gene: TRBD2; J gene: TRBJ2-1; V gene: TRBV2; CDR3 DNA: TGTGCCAGCAGTGAAGAGGGGCTAGCGGGGGGCTCCTACAATGAGCAGTTCTTC; CDR3 protein: CASSEEGLAGGSYNEQFF
clone size: NA; D gene: TRBD2; J gene: TRBJ2-7; V gene: TRBV7-2; CDR3 DNA: TGTGCCAGCAGCCACCCCGGGACTAGCGTCAAGAGGGAGTACTTC; CDR3 protein: CASSHPGTSVKREYF
clone size: NA; D gene: TRBD2; J gene: TRBJ2-5; V gene: TRBV6-1; CDR3 DNA: TGTGCCAGCGGAAGGGGGGTAGCGGGGTGGGAGACCCAGTACTTC; CDR3 protein: CASGRGVAGWETQYF
clone size: few; D gene: TRBD1; J gene: TRBJ1-1; V gene: TRBV6-5; CDR3 DNA: TGTGCCAGCAAAAAGGACAGGGATCGGGGTGAAGCTTTCTTT; CDR3 protein: CASKKDRDRGEAFF
clone size: NA; D gene: NA; J gene: TRBJ1-4; V gene: TRBV11-2; CDR3 DNA: TGTGCCAGCAGCTTAGGGACGAGCTTGGGGAGGGAAAAACTGTTTTTT; CDR3 protein: CASSLGTSLGREKLFF
clone size: once; D gene: NA; J gene: TRBJ2-7; V gene: TRBV30; CDR3 DNA: TGTGCCTGGAGTTCCGGTAGCTCCTACGAGCAGTACTTC; CDR3 protein: CAWSSGSSYEQYF
clone size: NA; D gene: NA; J gene: TRBJ2-7; V gene: TRBV2; CDR3 DNA: TGTGCCAGCAGTGAAGGAGGGGGGGGAGGGACCTACGAGCAGTACTTC; CDR3 protein: CASSEGGGGGTYEQYF
clone size: NA; D gene: NA; J gene: TRBJ1-3; V gene: TRBV7-3; CDR3 DNA: TGTGCCAGCAGCACTGACTCTGGAAACACCATATATTTT; CDR3 protein: CASSTDSGNTIYF
clone size: NA; D gene: NA; J gene: TRBJ2-3; V gene: TRBV6-5; CDR3 DNA: TGTGCCAGCAGTTACCCCTCGCCAGGGGGCACAGATACGCAGTATTTT; CDR3 protein: CASSYPSPGGTDTQYF
clone size: once; D gene: NA; J gene: TRBJ2-1; V gene: TRBV30; CDR3 DNA: TGTGCCTGGTCATCATTTTTTAATGAGCAGTTCTTC; CDR3 protein: CAWSSFFNEQFF
clone size: NA; D gene: NA; J gene: TRBJ1-2; V gene: TRBV19; CDR3 DNA: TGTGCCAGTAGCCCAGGGGAACACTATGGCTACACCTTC; CDR3 protein: CASSPGEHYGYTF
clone size: NA; D gene: TRBD1; J gene: TRBJ1-2; V gene: TRBV5-1; CDR3 DNA: TGCGCCAGCAGCTTGGACAGGGGCTATGGCTACACCTTC; CDR3 protein: CASSLDRGYGYTF
clone size: once; D gene: NA; J gene: TRBJ2-2; V gene: TRBV30; CDR3 DNA: TGTGCCTGGACCCCGGTGGTGGGGGAGCTGTTTTTT; CDR3 protein: CAWTPVVGELFF
clone size: few; D gene: TRBD2; J gene: TRBJ2-1; V gene: TRBV9; CDR3 DNA: TGTGCCAGCAGCGTTTCAATAATGGGGACTAGCGGAAATGAGCAGTTCTTC; CDR3 protein: CASSVSIMGTSGNEQFF
clone size: NA; D gene: NA; J gene: TRBJ1-1; V gene: TRBV10-3; CDR3 DNA: TGTGCCATCAGTGCCCGGTTGAACACTGAAGCTTTCTTT; CDR3 protein: CAISARLNTEAFF
clone size: NA; D gene: NA; J gene: TRBJ1-2; V gene: TRBV7-3; CDR3 DNA: TGTGCCAGCAGCCCAGGGGCCCTACATAACTATGGCTACACCTTC; CDR3 protein: CASSPGALHNYGYTF
clone size: NA; D gene: TRBD1; J gene: TRBJ1-1; V gene: TRBV2; CDR3 DNA: TGTGCCAGCAGTTCCGTTAGGGGGCTGAACACTGAAGCTTTCTTT; CDR3 protein: CASSSVRGLNTEAFF
clone size: NA; D gene: NA; J gene: TRBJ2-5; V gene: TRBV23-1; CDR3 DNA: TGCGCCAGCAGCCTAGACCGTACCCAGTACTTC; CDR3 protein: CASSLDRTQYF
clone size: NA; D gene: TRBD2; J gene: TRBJ2-7; V gene: TRBV5-1; CDR3 DNA: TGCGCCAGCAGCTTGGAAGGCGGGAGTTACGAGCAGTACTTC; CDR3 protein: CASSLEGGSYEQYF
clone size: NA; D gene: NA; J gene: TRBJ1-5; V gene: TRBV27; CDR3 DNA: TGTGCCAGCAGTTTAAGGTGGCAGGGCGATCAGCCCCAGCATTTT; CDR3 protein: CASSLRWQGDQPQHF
clone size: once; D gene: TRBD2; J gene: TRBJ2-1; V gene: TRBV2; CDR3 DNA: TGTGCCAGCAGTAACCTGGACGGCTGGCGGGGGTACAATGAGCAGTTCTTC; CDR3 protein: CASSNLDGWRGYNEQFF
clone size: NA; D gene: NA; J gene: TRBJ2-7; V gene: TRBV2; CDR3 DNA: TGTGCCAGCAGTGAATTGGGCGCATCCGAGTACTTC; CDR3 protein: CASSELGASEYF
clone size: NA; D gene: NA; J gene: TRBJ1-3; V gene: TRBV30; CDR3 DNA: TGTGCCGCAAGGGAGGAGGGTGGAAACACCATATATTTT; CDR3 protein: CAAREEGGNTIYF
clone size: NA; D gene: NA; J gene: TRBJ1-6; V gene: TRBV6-1; CDR3 DNA: TGTGCCAGCAGCGAACGACAGGCGGATTCACCCCTCCACTTT; CDR3 protein: CASSERQADSPLHF
clone size: NA; D gene: TRBD2; J gene: TRBJ2-1; V gene: TRBV6-5; CDR3 DNA: TGTGCCAGCAGGTTCACTAGCGGGTCCTACAATGAGCAGTTCTTC; CDR3 protein: CASRFTSGSYNEQFF
clone size: NA; D gene: NA; J gene: TRBJ1-4; V gene: TRBV9; CDR3 DNA: TGTGCCAGCAGCGCCCCGGGGAATAATGAAAAACTGTTTTTT; CDR3 protein: CASSAPGNNEKLFF
clone size: NA; D gene: TRBD2; J gene: TRBJ2-1; V gene: TRBV4-1; CDR3 DNA: TGCGCCAGCAGCCACCCTTTGGCCCCCCTAATGAGCGGGGGTTACAATGAGCAGTTCTTC; CDR3 protein: CASSHPLAPLMSGGYNEQFF
clone size: NA; D gene: NA; J gene: TRBJ2-1; V gene: TRBV10-1; CDR3 DNA: TGCGCCAGCAGGAGCGGGCTTGCCTACAATGAGCAGTTCTTC; CDR3 protein: CASRSGLAYNEQFF
clone size: NA; D gene: NA; J gene: TRBJ1-2; V gene: TRBV9; CDR3 DNA: TGTGCCAGCAGGCGACAGACTTATAACTATGGCTACACCTTC; CDR3 protein: CASRRQTYNYGYTF
clone size: NA; D gene: NA; J gene: TRBJ1-1; V gene: TRBV14; CDR3 DNA: TGTGCCAGCAGCATTCGACGGGACACTGAAGCTTTCTTT; CDR3 protein: CASSIRRDTEAFF
clone size: NA; D gene: NA; J gene: TRBJ1-6; V gene: TRBV7-2; CDR3 DNA: TGTGCCAGCAGCCCCAGACAGGATTCACCCCTCCACTTT; CDR3 protein: CASSPRQDSPLHF
clone size: NA; D gene: NA; J gene: TRBJ1-1; V gene: TRBV5-6; CDR3 DNA: TGTGCCAGCAGCTTGGCAAGGGGTGGCACTGAAGCTTTCTTT; CDR3 protein: CASSLARGGTEAFF
clone size: NA; D gene: TRBD2; J gene: TRBJ2-7; V gene: TRBV5-1; CDR3 DNA: TGCGCCAGCAGCTTAAATAGCGGGAGTATCTACGAGCAGTACTTC; CDR3 protein: CASSLNSGSIYEQYF
clone size: NA; D gene: TRBD2; J gene: TRBJ2-7; V gene: TRBV7-6; CDR3 DNA: TGTGCCAGCAGCGGACTAGCGGGAGTATTGGGGGACTACGAGCAGTACTTC; CDR3 protein: CASSGLAGVLGDYEQYF
clone size: once; D gene: NA; J gene: TRBJ2-3; V gene: TRBV27; CDR3 DNA: TGTGCGGAGAAGGCGGTCGATACGCAGTATTTT; CDR3 protein: CAEKAVDTQYF
clone size: NA; D gene: TRBD2; J gene: TRBJ2-1; V gene: TRBV19; CDR3 DNA: TGTGCCAGCAAGCGGGAGGGGGTGGGGGAGCAGTTCTTC; CDR3 protein: CASKREGVGEQFF
clone size: NA; D gene: NA; J gene: TRBJ2-3; V gene: TRBV4-2; CDR3 DNA: TGTGCCAGCAGCCAAGCTGGACACCCCACAGATACGCAGTATTTT; CDR3 protein: CASSQAGHPTDTQYF
clone size: few; D gene: TRBD2; J gene: TRBJ2-7; V gene: TRBV25-1; CDR3 DNA: TGTGCCAGCAGTGTCCCGGGGGGAGGAGGAACCTACGAGCAGTACTTC; CDR3 protein: CASSVPGGGGTYEQYF
clone size: few; D gene: TRBD1; J gene: TRBJ1-1; V gene: TRBV6-5; CDR3 DNA: TGTGCCAGCAGTCCTCGACAGGGGGCTGAAGCTTTCTTT; CDR3 protein: CASSPRQGAEAFF